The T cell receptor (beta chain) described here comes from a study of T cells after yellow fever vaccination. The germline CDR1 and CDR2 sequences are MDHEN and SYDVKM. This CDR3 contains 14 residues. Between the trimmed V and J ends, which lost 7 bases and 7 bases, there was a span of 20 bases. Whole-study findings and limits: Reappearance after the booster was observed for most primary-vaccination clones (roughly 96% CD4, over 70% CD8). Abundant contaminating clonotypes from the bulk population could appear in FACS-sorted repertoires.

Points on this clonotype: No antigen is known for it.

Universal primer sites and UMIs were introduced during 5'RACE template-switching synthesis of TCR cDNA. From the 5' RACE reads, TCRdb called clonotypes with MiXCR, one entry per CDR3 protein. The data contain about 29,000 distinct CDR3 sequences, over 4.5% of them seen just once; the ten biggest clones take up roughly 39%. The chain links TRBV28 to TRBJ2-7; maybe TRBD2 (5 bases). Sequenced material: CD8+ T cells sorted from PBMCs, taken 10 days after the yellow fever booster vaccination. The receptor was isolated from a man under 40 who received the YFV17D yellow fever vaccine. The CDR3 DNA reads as TGTGCCAGCAAAGGAGGCAGCCCCCCTGGGGAGCAGTACTTC. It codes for CASKGGSPPGEQYF.